A single sample is the source of the 9 T cell receptor beta chains below, sequenced in a study of Ad26.COV2.S vaccination and SARS-CoV-2 variants. The treatment denotes: around 19 received Ad26.COV2.S at low or high dose, single or two shots; several received placebo; per-sample allocation not given. Samples were taken on day 63 after the first vaccine or placebo injection. The repertoire was sequenced with immunoSEQ multiplex PCR; TCRdb's copy has only in-frame clones and lacks some. Among a few hundred thousand clones listed, 80% to 90% were seen once. Here the sequenced sample was peripheral blood, taken in a trial of Ad26.COV2.S vaccine versus placebo. These receptors came from a person between 18 and 60 years old who received the Ad26.COV2.S COVID-19 vaccine or a placebo.

The rearrangement links TRBV5-1 to TRBJ2-5; 12 bases match TRBD2. Germline values: CDR1 SGHRS, CDR2 YFSETQ. The CDR3 runs 17 residues. J was trimmed by 4 bases and V by 0 bases; bases with no gene match: 7. The CDR3: CASSLGGLAGTGETQYF. CDR3 nucleotide sequence: TGCGCCAGCAGCTTGGGTGGACTAGCGGGAACCGGAGAGACCCAGTACTTC.

The chain recombines TRBV5-4 with TRBJ1-2, with 9 bases that match TRBD1. The CDR3 runs 14 residues. The junction had 5 bases not matched to a gene; V was cut back by 0 bases and J by 8 bases. CDR1 is SGHNT, CDR2 YYREEE, per germline (reference sequence). The CDR3 DNA follows: TGTGCCAGCAGCTTGGGGCGGACAGGGGAGGGCTACACCTTC. Translation gives CASSLGRTGEGYTF.

The chain joins TRBV7-2 to TRBJ1-5; D uncertain. With 5 bases removed from V and 3 bases from J, the gap between germline ends came to 14 bases. CDR1 and CDR2 from the germline V gene are SGHTA and FQGNSA. The CDR3 spans 15 residues. The CDR3 sequence is CASSIQPGVNQPQHF. In DNA, the CDR3 is TGTGCCAGCAGCATTCAACCCGGGGTCAATCAGCCCCAGCATTTT.

In regard to this clone: Compared with germline, one end of the junction differs, possibly owing to a read error. The gene calls are TRBV5-3 and TRBJ1-4, with D uncertain. TRBV5-3 is an open reading frame, and its role is uncertain. The CDR3 covers 15 residues. The CDR3 region has the DNA TGCATAGCTAAGGGCGTTTCCTTCTCCACGAGCAAACTGTTTTTT. Amino acids: CIAKGVSFSTSKLFF.

The chain joins TRBV7-3 to TRBJ1-3, with D unresolved. Germline lookup yields CDR1 SGHTA and CDR2 FQGTGA. With 7 bases removed from V and 2 bases from J, the gap between germline ends came to 9 bases. The CDR3 sequence is 13 residues long. The CDR3 DNA is TGTGCCAGCACGGTGGGTCCTGGAAACACCATATATTTT. It specifies CASTVGPGNTIYF.

This clone was seen a few times. The chain uses TRBV5-6 and TRBJ2-7; D is unresolved. The CDR3 sequence is 11 residues long. CDR1 is SGHDT, CDR2 YYEEEE, per germline. The V end lost 6 bases, the J end lost 2 bases, and 6 bases lay between the germline ends. The CDR3 loop is CASNGAYEQYF. The DNA of the CDR3 is TGTGCCAGCAACGGCGCCTACGAGCAGTACTTC.

This chain uses TRBV5-1 with TRBJ2-5; 12 bases align to TRBD2. The CDR3 covers 16 residues. V dropped 5 bases and J dropped 1; count of bases not matched to a gene: 6. Germline V CDR1 and CDR2: SGHRS, YFSETQ. CDR3 DNA sequence: TGCGCCAGCAGGTCAGGACTAGCGGGGTTCCAAGAGACCCAGTACTTC. It encodes CASRSGLAGFQETQYF.

The chain combines TRBV6-5 with TRBJ1-4; D is uncertain. V was trimmed by 6 bases and J by 1 base, leaving 6 bases between them. The CDR3 has 13 amino acids. Germline V CDR1 and CDR2: MNHEY, SVGAGI. For the CDR3, the DNA is TGTGCCAGCAGCATTTTAACTAATGAAAAACTGTTTTTT. Its translation: CASSILTNEKLFF.

The rearrangement joins TRBV4-1 to TRBJ2-5, with D perhaps matching TRBD2 (6 bases). From germline, CDR1 is MGHRA and CDR2 YSYEKL. The CDR3 is made up of 14 amino acids. Trimming took 0 bases from V and 5 from J, leaving 10 bases between them. The CDR3 sequence is CASSQDPAGETQYF. The CDR3, as DNA: TGCGCCAGCAGCCAAGATCCAGCGGGCGAGACCCAGTACTTC.